Below, 14 T cell receptor beta chains from the same sample are listed, as sequenced in a study of blood T cell repertoires in COVID-19. Here immunoSEQ multiplex PCR was the method, and the copy in TCRdb shows in-frame clones only, minus some. The table records some 220,000 clones, approximately 82% of them present only once. Material: peripheral blood. The source of these receptors is a man in his fifties with active or convalescent COVID-19.

The genes are TRBV28 and TRBJ2-1, with 7 bases aligning to TRBD2. The germline CDR1 and CDR2 sequences are MDHEN and SYDVKM. The CDR3 is 16 residues long. Trimming removed 3 bases from V and 8 bases from J; junction bases left unmatched: 13. Here the CDR3 reads CASSLRRRGSRDEQFF. The CDR3, as DNA: TGTGCCAGCAGTTTGAGGCGGCGGGGGAGTAGAGATGAGCAGTTCTTC.

The chain couples TRBV28 to TRBJ1-2, with D unclear. The CDR3 consists of 12 residues. Trimming took 1 base from V and 2 from J, leaving 2 bases between them. Germline assignment: CDR1 MDHEN and CDR2 SYDVKM. This CDR3 is CASSLSNYGYTF. In nucleotides, the CDR3 is TGTGCCAGCAGTTTATCAAACTATGGCTACACCTTC.

This rearrangement joins TRBV28 to TRBJ2-2; D might be TRBD1 (7 bases). Between the trimmed V and J ends, which lost 2 bases and 4 bases, there was a span of 11 bases. The CDR3 extends over 15 amino acids. Looked up from germline, CDR1 is MDHEN and CDR2 is SYDVKM. For the CDR3, the DNA is TGTGCCAGCAGTTTAGGTCAGGGGGGCACCGGGGAGCTGTTTTTT. Translated, it gives CASSLGQGGTGELFF.

This chain joins TRBV20-1 and TRBJ1-2; the match to TRBD1 covers 8 bases. Germline loops: CDR1 DFQATT, CDR2 SNEGSKA (reference sequence). V shed 5 bases and J 7 bases; nucleotides not matched to a gene: 3. This CDR3 contains 11 residues. The CDR3 DNA reads TGCAGTGCTTATACAGGGGGTGGCTACACCTTC. Translating gives CSAYTGGGYTF.

V usage is TRBV24-1 and J usage is TRBJ2-3, with 8 bases identical to TRBD2. From germline, CDR1 is KGHDR and CDR2 SFDVKD. CDR3 length: 17 residues. J gave up 2 bases and V 4 bases, and 10 bases lay outside the gene matches. In DNA form, the CDR3 reads TGTGCCACCAGTGACCCTCCCGGAGCGGGGGCCACAGATACGCAGTATTTT. Translated, it gives CATSDPPGAGATDTQYF.

The rearrangement links TRBV24-1 to TRBJ2-3, with 9 nucleotides matching TRBD2. Per the germline V gene, CDR1 is KGHDR and CDR2 is SFDVKD. V lost 7 bases, J lost 0 bases, and 7 bases stayed unmatched. There are 16 residues in the CDR3. The DNA for the CDR3 is TGTGCCACCAGCACTACTAGCGGGCGCAGCACAGATACGCAGTATTTT. Its translation is CATSTTSGRSTDTQYF.

In its sample, this clone was seen a few times. This sequence joins TRBV2 and TRBJ2-7, with 7 bases matching TRBD1. The CDR3 runs 15 residues. Germline V CDR1 and CDR2: SNHLY, FYNNEI. Germline trimming cut 4 bases from V and 1 base from J; bases unmatched to any gene: 7. As DNA, the CDR3 is TGTGCCAGCAGTGGAGACAGGGCGTATTCCTACGAGCAGTACTTC. Amino acid sequence: CASSGDRAYSYEQYF. The full variable domain, completed using reference TRBV2 and TRBJ2-7, is EPEVTQTPSHQVTQMGQEVILRCVPISNHLYFYWYRQILGQKVEFLVSFYNNEISEKSEIFDDQFSVERPDGSNFTLKIRSTKLEDSAMYFCASSGDRAYSYEQYFGPGTRLTVT.

This clone was recorded once. V is TRBV19 and J is TRBJ2-5, with a possible D match to TRBD1 (7 bases). The CDR3 has 15 amino acids. Germline CDR1 and CDR2: LNHDA and SQIVND (reference sequence). Between the trimmed V and J ends, which lost 7 bases and 5 bases, there was a span of 20 bases. CDR3 sequence reads: CASKQGRGPRETQYF. The CDR3 DNA follows: TGTGCCAGTAAACAGGGGCGGGGCCCGAGGGAGACCCAGTACTTC. Full variable domain (rest looked up from reference TRBV19 and TRBJ2-5): DGGITQSPKYLFRKEGQNVTLSCEQNLNHDAMYWYRQDPGQGLRLIYYSQIVNDFQKGDIAEGYSVSREKKESFPLTVTSAQKNPTAFYLCASKQGRGPRETQYFGPGTRLLVL.

The chain joins TRBV29-1 to TRBJ1-3; D may be TRBD1 (6 bases). With 7 bases removed from V and 7 bases from J, the gap between germline ends came to 11 bases. CDR1 is SQVTM, CDR2 ANQGSEA, per germline. The CDR3 covers 11 residues. The CDR3 nucleotides read TGCAGCGCAGGGACACGGAACACCATATATTTT. Translating gives CSAGTRNTIYF.

This CDR3 is CASSYGTRRIEQYF. CDR3 nucleotide sequence: TGTGCCAGCAGTTACGGGACACGGAGAATCGAGCAGTACTTC. The chain is built from TRBV6-5 and TRBJ2-7, with D possibly being TRBD1 (6 bases). The V and J ends lost 2 bases and 6 bases respectively, with 14 bases between them. CDR1 is MNHEY, CDR2 SVGAGI, per germline. This CDR3 is built from 14 residues.

This chain connects TRBV28 to TRBJ2-1; 14 bases line up with TRBD2. In germline, CDR1 is MDHEN, CDR2 SYDVKM. After removal of 8 bases from V and 6 bases from J, the junction contained 3 bases not matched to a gene. CDR3 length: 14 amino acids. The CDR3 region is CASLTSGGVNEQFF. CDR3 coding DNA: TGTGCCAGCTTGACTAGCGGGGGGGTCAATGAGCAGTTCTTC. The variable domain in full, with the rest retrieved from reference TRBV28 and TRBJ2-1, is DVKVTQSSRYLVKRTGEKVFLECVQDMDHENMFWYRQDPGLGLRLIYFSYDVKMKEKGDIPEGYSVSREKKERFSLILESASTNQTSMYLCASLTSGGVNEQFFGPGTRLTVL.

This clone showed up just once. The rearrangement uses TRBV6-5 and TRBJ1-1, with D possibly TRBD1 on 5 matching bases. Trimming left V 0 bases short and J 6 bases short, with 14 bases between. The CDR3 has 15 residues. CDR1 is MNHEY and CDR2 is SVGAGI in the germline V gene. Here the CDR3 DNA reads TGTGCCAGCAGTTACTCGGGGCAGGGTCTAGCTGAAGCTTTCTTT. It is translated as CASSYSGQGLAEAFF.

This rearrangement joins TRBV2 to TRBJ2-3; the D gene is possibly TRBD1 (5 bases). The CDR3 consists of 16 residues. The germline CDR1 and CDR2 sequences are SNHLY and FYNNEI. Trimming stripped 0 bases from V and 5 bases from J, with 15 bases between. Here the CDR3 DNA reads TGTGCCAGCAGTGAAGCGTATAAGGGGCGCGGAGATACGCAGTATTTT. Translated, it gives CASSEAYKGRGDTQYF.

In this sample, this clone turned up once. The chain employs TRBV11-2 and TRBJ2-3; TRBD2 matches 15 bases. CDR1 and CDR2 (germline): SGHAT, FQNNGV. The CDR3 runs 15 residues. The junction had 8 bases not matched to a gene; V was cut back by 5 bases and J by 11 bases. Here the CDR3 DNA reads TGTGCCAGCAGCCCGGGACTAGCGGGGGGCCAACAGCAGTATTTT. Protein sequence: CASSPGLAGGQQQYF.